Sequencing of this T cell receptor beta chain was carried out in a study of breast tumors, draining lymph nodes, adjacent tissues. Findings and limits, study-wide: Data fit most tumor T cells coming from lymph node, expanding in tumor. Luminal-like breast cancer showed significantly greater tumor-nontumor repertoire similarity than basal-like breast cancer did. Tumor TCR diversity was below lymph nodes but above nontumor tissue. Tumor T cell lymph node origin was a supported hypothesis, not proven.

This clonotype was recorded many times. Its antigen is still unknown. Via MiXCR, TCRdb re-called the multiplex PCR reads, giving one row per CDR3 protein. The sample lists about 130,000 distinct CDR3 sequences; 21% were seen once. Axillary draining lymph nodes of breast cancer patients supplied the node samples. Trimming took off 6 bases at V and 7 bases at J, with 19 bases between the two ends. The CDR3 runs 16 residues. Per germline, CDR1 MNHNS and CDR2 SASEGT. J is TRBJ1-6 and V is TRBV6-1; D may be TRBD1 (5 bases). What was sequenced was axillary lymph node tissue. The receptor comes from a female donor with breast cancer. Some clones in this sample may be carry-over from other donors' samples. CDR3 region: CASSIKTAPENSPLHF. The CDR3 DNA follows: TGTGCCAGCAGCATTAAGACAGCGCCTGAAAATTCACCCCTCCACTTT.